The present T cell receptor beta chain was sequenced within a study of long-term antiretroviral therapy in people with HIV. Findings of the study overall: Collection spanned 2004 to 2017; ART regimens may be less effective than current ones.

Comment on this clone: What it recognizes is unknown.

The germline V and J ends were trimmed by 7 bases and 5 bases, with 14 bases remaining between them. Germline CDR1 and CDR2: MNHNS and SASEGT. The length of the CDR3 is 13 residues. Sequencing relied on immunoSEQ assay v3.0, run at survey level. Sequencing used immunoSEQ multiplex PCR; TCRdb keeps in-frame clones, though not all of them. Of 25,000 to 35,000 clones detected, around three quarters appear once; the ten largest clones hold 5.5% to 8%. None of the participants with HIV were treated outside the United States. This TCR was recovered from a man aged 35-49 years with HIV. The starting material was unsorted PBMCs, obtained 0.3 years after starting antiretroviral therapy. The chain couples TRBV6-1 to TRBJ1-1; possibly TRBD1 for D (5 bases). The CDR3 loop reads CASTLLEGTEAFF. The CDR3 DNA reads as TGTGCCAGCACCCTCTTGGAGGGGACTGAAGCTTTCTTT.